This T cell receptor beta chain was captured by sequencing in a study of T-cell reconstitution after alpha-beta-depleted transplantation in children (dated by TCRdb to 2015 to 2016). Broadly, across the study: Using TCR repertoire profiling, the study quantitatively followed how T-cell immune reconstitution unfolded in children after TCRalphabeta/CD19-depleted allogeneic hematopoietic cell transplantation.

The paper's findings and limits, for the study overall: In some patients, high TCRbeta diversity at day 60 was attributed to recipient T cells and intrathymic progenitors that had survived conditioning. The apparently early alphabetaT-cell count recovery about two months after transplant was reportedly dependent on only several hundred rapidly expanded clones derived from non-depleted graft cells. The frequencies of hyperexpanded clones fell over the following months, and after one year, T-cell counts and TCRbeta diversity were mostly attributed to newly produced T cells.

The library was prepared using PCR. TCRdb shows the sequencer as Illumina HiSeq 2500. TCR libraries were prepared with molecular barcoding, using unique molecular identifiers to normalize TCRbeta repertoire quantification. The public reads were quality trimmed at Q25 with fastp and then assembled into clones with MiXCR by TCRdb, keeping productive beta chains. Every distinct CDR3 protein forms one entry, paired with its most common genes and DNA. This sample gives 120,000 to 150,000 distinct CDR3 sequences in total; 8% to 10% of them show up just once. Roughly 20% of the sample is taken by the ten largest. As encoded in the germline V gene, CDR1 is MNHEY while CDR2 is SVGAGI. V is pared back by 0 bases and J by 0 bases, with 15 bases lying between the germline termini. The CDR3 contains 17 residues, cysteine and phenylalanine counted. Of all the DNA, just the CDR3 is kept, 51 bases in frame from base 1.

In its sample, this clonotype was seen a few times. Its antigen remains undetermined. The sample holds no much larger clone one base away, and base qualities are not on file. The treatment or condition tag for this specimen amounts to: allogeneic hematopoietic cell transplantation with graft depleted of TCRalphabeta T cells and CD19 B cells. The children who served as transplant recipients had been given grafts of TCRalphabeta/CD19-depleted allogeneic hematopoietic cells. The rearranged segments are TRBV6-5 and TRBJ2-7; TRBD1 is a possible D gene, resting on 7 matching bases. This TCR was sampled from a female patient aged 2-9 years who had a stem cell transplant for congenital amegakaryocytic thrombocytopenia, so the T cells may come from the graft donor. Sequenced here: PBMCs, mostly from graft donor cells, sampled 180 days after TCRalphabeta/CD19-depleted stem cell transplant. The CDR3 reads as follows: CASSYSGRQGGSYEQYF. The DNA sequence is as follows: TGTGCCAGCAGTTACTCTGGGAGACAGGGAGGCTCCTACGAGCAGTACTTC.